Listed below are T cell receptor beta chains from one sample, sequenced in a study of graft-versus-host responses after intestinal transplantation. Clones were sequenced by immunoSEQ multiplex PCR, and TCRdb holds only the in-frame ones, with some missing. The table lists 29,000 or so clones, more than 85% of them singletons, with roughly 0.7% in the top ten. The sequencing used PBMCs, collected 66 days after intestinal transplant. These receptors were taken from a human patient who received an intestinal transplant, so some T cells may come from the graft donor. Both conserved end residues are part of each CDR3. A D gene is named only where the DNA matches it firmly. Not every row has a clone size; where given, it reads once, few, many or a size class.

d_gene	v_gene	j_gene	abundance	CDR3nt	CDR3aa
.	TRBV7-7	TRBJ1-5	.	TGTGCCAGCAGCTCTCAAGTCGGGACGGACAGTTTTAGCAATCAGCCCCAGCATTTT	CASSSQVGTDSFSNQPQHF
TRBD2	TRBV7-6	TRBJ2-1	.	TGTGCCAGCAGCTTATCTCCGGGACTAGCGGTTAACAATGAGCAGTTCTTC	CASSLSPGLAVNNEQFF
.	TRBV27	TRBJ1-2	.	TGTGCCAGCAGTTTTCAGGGGAACTATGGCTACACCTTC	CASSFQGNYGYTF
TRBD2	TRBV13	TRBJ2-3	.	TGTGCCAGCAGCCCCGGACTAGCGACAGATACGCAGTATTTT	CASSPGLATDTQYF
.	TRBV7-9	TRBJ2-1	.	TGTGCCAGCAGCTTAGTGGCTCAACACGATGAGCAGTTCTTC	CASSLVAQHDEQFF
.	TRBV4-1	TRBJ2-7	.	TGCGCCAGCAGCCAAGACCCTGCGGGACGGCCCTACGAGCAGTACTTC	CASSQDPAGRPYEQYF
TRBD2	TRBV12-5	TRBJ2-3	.	TGTGCTAGTGGATTAGCGGGAGCCAGCACAGATACGCAGTATTTT	CASGLAGASTDTQYF
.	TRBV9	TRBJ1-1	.	TGTGCCAGCAGCGTTCCAGAAGCAGCCCCTGAAGCTTTCTTT	CASSVPEAAPEAFF
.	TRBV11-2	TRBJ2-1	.	TGTGCCAGCAGCTTTTCTGACTCCTACAATGAGCAGTTCTTC	CASSFSDSYNEQFF
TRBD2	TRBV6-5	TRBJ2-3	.	TGTGCCAGCAGTTGGGCTAGCGGTATGTCAGATACGCAGTATTTT	CASSWASGMSDTQYF
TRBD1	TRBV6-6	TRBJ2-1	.	TGTGCCAGCAGTCCTTGGACAGGGTGGAATGAGCAGTTCTTC	CASSPWTGWNEQFF
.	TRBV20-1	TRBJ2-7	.	TGCAGTGCTCTCACAGGGTTTGAGCAGTACTTC	CSALTGFEQYF
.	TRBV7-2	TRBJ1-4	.	TGTGCCAGCAGCTCCAGGTTTGGTGAAAAACTGTTTTTT	CASSSRFGEKLFF
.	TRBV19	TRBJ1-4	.	TGTGCCAGTAGTAACCCCGGCGGGGGGTTTTGGGAAAAACTGTTTTTT	CASSNPGGGFWEKLFF
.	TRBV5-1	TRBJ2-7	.	TGCGCCAGCAGCTTGGGAGGCAGGAGCTCCTACGAGCAGTACTTC	CASSLGGRSSYEQYF
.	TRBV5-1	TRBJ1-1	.	TGCGCCAGCAGCTTGAGTATGGGAAACACTGAAGCTTTCTTT	CASSLSMGNTEAFF
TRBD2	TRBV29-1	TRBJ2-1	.	TGCAGCGTGGGAGCGGGGGACAATGAGCAGTTCTTC	CSVGAGDNEQFF
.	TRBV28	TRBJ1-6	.	TGTGCCAGCAACGGGTCACCCCTCCACTTT	CASNGSPLHF
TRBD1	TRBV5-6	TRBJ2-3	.	TGTGCCAGCAGCTTGTTAGGACAGGGATTGACAGATACGCAGTATTTT	CASSLLGQGLTDTQYF
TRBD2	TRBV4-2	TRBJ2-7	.	TGTGCCAGCAGCCAAGACTGGGGGGGGTACTACGAGCAGTACTTC	CASSQDWGGYYEQYF
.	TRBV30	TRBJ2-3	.	TGTGCCTGGAGTGTCGACTCCACAGATACGCAGTATTTT	CAWSVDSTDTQYF
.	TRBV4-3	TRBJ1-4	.	TGCGCCAGCAGCCAAGATCATGGAGGGGCGAATGAAAAACTGTTTTTT	CASSQDHGGANEKLFF
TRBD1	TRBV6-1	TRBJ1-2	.	TGTGCCAGCCAGGGGGGGTATGGCTACACCTTC	CASQGGYGYTF
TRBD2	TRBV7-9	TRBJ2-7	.	TGTGCCAGCAGCCAAGAACCGGGAGGGAGATATACCTACGAGCAGTACTTC	CASSQEPGGRYTYEQYF
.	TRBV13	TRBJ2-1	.	TGTGCCAGTAGTAGGGCAGGGTGGTTGTACAATGAGCAGTTCTTC	CASSRAGWLYNEQFF
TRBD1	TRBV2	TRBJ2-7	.	TGTGCCAGCATCATAAACAGGGGGACCGGCGAGCAGTACTTC	CASIINRGTGEQYF
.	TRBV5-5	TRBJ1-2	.	TGTGCCAGCAGCTTACCAGCCTATGGCTACACCTTC	CASSLPAYGYTF
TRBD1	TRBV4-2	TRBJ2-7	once	TGTGCCAGCACCTGGACAGGGCTAGGTTCGAGCTCCTACGAGCAGTACTTC	CASTWTGLGSSSYEQYF
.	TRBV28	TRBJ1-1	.	TGTGCCAGCAGTTTATGGACAGCCAACACTGAAGCTTTCTTT	CASSLWTANTEAFF
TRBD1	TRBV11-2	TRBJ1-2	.	TGTGCCAGCAGCTCACCGGACAGGCAATATGGCTACACCTTC	CASSSPDRQYGYTF
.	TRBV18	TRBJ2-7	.	TGTGCCAGCTCACCACCGGGGACTTCGTACGAGCAGTACTTC	CASSPPGTSYEQYF
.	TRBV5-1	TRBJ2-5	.	TGCGCCAGCAGCTTGTTGGGGGGATTCGTTAAGACCCAGTACTTC	CASSLLGGFVKTQYF
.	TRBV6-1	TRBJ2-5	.	TGTGCCAGCAGGCGGGACGTTACAGAGACCCAGTACTTC	CASRRDVTETQYF
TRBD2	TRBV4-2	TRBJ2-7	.	TGTGCCAGCAGCCAAGACCCGAGCGGTAGCGGGGGGAATGAGCAGTACTTC	CASSQDPSGSGGNEQYF
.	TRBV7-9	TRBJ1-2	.	TGTGCCAGCAGCTTCCGGGTCTCGGAACTATTTGGCTACACCTTC	CASSFRVSELFGYTF
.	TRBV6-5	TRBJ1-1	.	TGTGCCAGCAGTTACGTGCCGGGAGGTGAAGCTTTCTTT	CASSYVPGGEAFF
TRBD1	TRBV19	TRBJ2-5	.	TGTGCCAGTAGTATAGCCGGCCGGACAGGGTCCCAAGAGACCCAGTACTTC	CASSIAGRTGSQETQYF
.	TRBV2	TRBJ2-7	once	TGTGCCAGCAGCCCCGGGATCGTCTACGAGCAGTACTTC	CASSPGIVYEQYF
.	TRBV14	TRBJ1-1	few	TGTGCCAGCAGCCAAGCGTACGGCCATGAAGCTTTCTTT	CASSQAYGHEAFF
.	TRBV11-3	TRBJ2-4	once	TGTGCCAGCTCCCCAGTCCCGGGGAAAGCCAAAAACATTCAGTACTTC	CASSPVPGKAKNIQYF
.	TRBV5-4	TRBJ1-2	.	TGTGCCAGCAGCTTGGTGGCAGCGAGTTATGGCTACACCTTC	CASSLVAASYGYTF
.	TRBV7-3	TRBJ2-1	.	TGTGCCAGCAGCGCGGACACGAGCTCCTACAATGAGCAGTTCTTC	CASSADTSSYNEQFF
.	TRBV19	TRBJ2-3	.	TGTGCCAGTAGTATAACGGCAGATACGCAGTATTTT	CASSITADTQYF
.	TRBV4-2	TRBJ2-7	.	TGTGCCAGCAGCCAAGATATCGCCTACGAGCAGTACTTC	CASSQDIAYEQYF